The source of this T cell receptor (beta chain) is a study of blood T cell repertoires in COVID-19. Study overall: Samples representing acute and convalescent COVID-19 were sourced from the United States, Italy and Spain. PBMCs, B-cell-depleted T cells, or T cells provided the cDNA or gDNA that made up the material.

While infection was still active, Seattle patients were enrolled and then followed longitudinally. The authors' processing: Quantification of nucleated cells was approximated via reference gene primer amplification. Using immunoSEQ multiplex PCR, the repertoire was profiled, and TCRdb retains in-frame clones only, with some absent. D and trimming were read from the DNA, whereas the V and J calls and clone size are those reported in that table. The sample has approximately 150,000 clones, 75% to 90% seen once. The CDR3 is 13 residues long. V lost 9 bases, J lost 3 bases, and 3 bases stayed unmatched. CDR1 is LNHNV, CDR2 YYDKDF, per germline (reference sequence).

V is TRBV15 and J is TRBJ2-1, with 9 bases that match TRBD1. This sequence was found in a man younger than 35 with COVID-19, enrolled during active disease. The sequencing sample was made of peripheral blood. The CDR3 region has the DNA TGTGCCACAGGGACAGGGAGCTACAATGAGCAGTTCTTC. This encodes CATGTGSYNEQFF.